This entry lists 27 T cell receptor beta chains sequenced from one sample in a study of cytomegalovirus exposure and HLA in healthy donors. With 60 Vbeta and 13 Jbeta primers, the PCR was carried out. Profiled with immunoSEQ multiplex PCR; TCRdb holds only in-frame clones, not every one. The table shows 80,000 or so clones, with over 55% occurring only once. What was sequenced was PBMCs. The origin of the receptors is a man in his thirties or forties in good health and CMV-seropositive.

This clone has just a few counts. The V and J genes are TRBV6-4 and TRBJ2-2; 8 bases are a match to TRBD1. The germline gives CDR1 MRHNA, CDR2 SNTAGT. The CDR3 totals 15 residues. After removal of 4 bases from V and 1 base from J, the junction contained 2 bases not matched to a gene. CDR3 coding DNA: TGTGCCAGCAGTGTTGGACAGGGGAACACCGGGGAGCTGTTTTTT. As protein: CASSVGQGNTGELFF.

V and J are TRBV6-1 and TRBJ1-1, with D maybe TRBD1 (6 bases). Germline loops: CDR1 MNHNS, CDR2 SASEGT. V lost 6 bases, J lost 1 base, and 9 bases lay in between. The CDR3 contains 13 residues. CDR3 sequence: CASSKQGNTEAFF. DNA of the CDR3: TGTGCCAGCAGCAAACAGGGGAACACTGAAGCTTTCTTT.

The chain employs TRBV7-7 and TRBJ1-4, with D uncertain. Trimming pared 5 bases from V and 10 bases from J, leaving 17 bases between. This CDR3 contains 14 residues. Germline V CDR1 and CDR2: SSHAT, FNYEAQ (reference sequence). This chain's CDR3 is CASSPAGGGGKLFF. The CDR3 DNA follows: TGTGCCAGCAGCCCAGCAGGTGGCGGAGGAAAACTGTTTTTT.

The CDR3 DNA is TGTGCCAGTTGGGGACAGGGAAGTATGAACACTGAAGCTTTCTTT. Translation gives CASWGQGSMNTEAFF. The chain joins TRBV6-5 to TRBJ1-1; 9 nucleotides align to TRBD1. The CDR3 has 15 amino acids. Germline V gives CDR1 MNHEY, CDR2 SVGAGI. Trimming cost V 9 bases and J 0 bases; bases outside gene matches: 8.

This clone showed up just a few times. This chain joins TRBV11-3 and TRBJ2-5; D is uncertain. CDR3 length equals 12 residues. Per germline, CDR1 SGHNT and CDR2 YENEEA. Trimming removed 3 bases from V and 4 bases from J, with 6 bases in between. The CDR3 DNA follows: TGTGCCAGCAGCTTTAGTGGAGAGACCCAGTACTTC. It specifies CASSFSGETQYF.

The V call is TRBV7-2, the J call TRBJ1-2, with TRBD1 matching over 12 bases. Trimming at V came to 5 bases and at J to 8 bases, leaving 9 bases not matched to a gene. Germline loops: CDR1 SGHTA, CDR2 FQGNSA. The CDR3 is made up of 15 amino acids. CDR3 amino acids: CASSQGTGGVGGYTF. The CDR3 DNA follows: TGTGCCAGCAGCCAGGGGACAGGGGGCGTGGGGGGCTACACCTTC.

Comment on this clone: The junction does not match germline at one end; this may be a read error. This chain's CDR3 is CSVEGQDF. The CDR3 region has the DNA TGCAGCGTTGAAGGGCAAGACTTC. V and J are TRBV29-1 and TRBJ2-5; no firm D call. The CDR3 length is 8 residues. From germline, CDR1 is SQVTM and CDR2 ANQGSEA.

The chain joins TRBV9 to TRBJ2-3; tentatively, D is TRBD2 (5 bases). Germline values: CDR1 SGDLS, CDR2 YYNGEE. The germline V and J ends were trimmed by 0 bases and 5 bases, with 10 bases remaining between them. This CDR3 region has 14 residues. CDR3 protein: CASSVDVGVDTQYF. The CDR3 DNA follows: TGTGCCAGCAGCGTAGATGTGGGAGTAGATACGCAGTATTTT.

This chain links TRBV18 with TRBJ2-7; D is ambiguous. Germline CDR1 reads KGHSH; CDR2 reads LQKENI. V was trimmed by 4 bases and J by 1 base, leaving 11 bases between them. The CDR3 contains 14 residues. CDR3 loop: CASSLEVDSYEQYF. Here the CDR3 DNA reads TGTGCCAGCTCACTAGAGGTCGATTCCTACGAGCAGTACTTC. The variable domain in full, completed from reference TRBV18 and TRBJ2-7, reads NAGVMQNPRHLVRRRGQEARLRCSPMKGHSHVYWYRQLPEEGLKFMVYLQKENIIDESGMPKERFSAEFPKEGPSILRIQQVVRGDSAAYFCASSLEVDSYEQYFGPGTRLTVT.

The chain couples TRBV6-5 to TRBJ1-5, with no clear D. Germline loops: CDR1 MNHEY, CDR2 SVGAGI. This CDR3 spans 13 amino acids. V was cut by 6 bases and J by 7 bases, with 13 bases left in between. The CDR3 DNA is TGTGCCAGCAGCCGGGGTGTAGTCCAGCCCCAGCATTTT. It encodes CASSRGVVQPQHF.

This chain joins TRBV6-1 and TRBJ1-2; D is possibly TRBD1 (6 bases). The V gene lost 7 bases and the J gene lost 6 bases, with 21 bases spanning the gap. Germline CDR1 is MNHNS and CDR2 is SASEGT. This CDR3 contains 15 residues. As DNA, the CDR3 is TGTGCCAGCACTGAGGTTGGCAGGGGCTCTGATGGCTACACCTTC. Amino acid sequence: CASTEVGRGSDGYTF.

On this clone: One junction end does not reproduce the germline sequence, and a read error may be involved. The rearrangement links TRBV28 to TRBJ2-7, with a weak D call TRBD2 (6 bases). The CDR3 loop spans 15 amino acids. The germline V gene has CDR1 MDHEN and CDR2 SYDVKM. This CDR3 is CASSQGLGGSYEQCF. Here the CDR3 DNA reads TGTGCCAGCAGCCAAGGGCTTGGGGGGTCCTACGAGCAGTGCTTC.

V usage is TRBV7-3 and J usage is TRBJ2-4; perhaps TRBD1 as D (5 bases). Trimming took off 2 bases at V and 7 bases at J, with 9 bases between the two ends. Germline V CDR1 and CDR2: SGHTA, FQGTGA. The CDR3 has 13 residues. The CDR3 region is CASSLYRGNIQYF. The CDR3 DNA follows: TGTGCCAGCAGCTTATATAGGGGTAACATTCAGTACTTC.

CDR3 sequence reads: CASSDSGGASDTQYF. DNA for the CDR3: TGTGCCAGCAGCGATAGCGGGGGGGCCTCAGATACGCAGTATTTT. The rearrangement joins TRBV4-2 to TRBJ2-3; 11 bases agree with TRBD2. The ends lost 5 bases at V and 4 bases at J; junction bases unmatched: 5. CDR3 length equals 15 residues. CDR1 LGHNA and CDR2 YNFKEQ come from the germline V gene.

In this sample, this clone turned up a few times. V gene TRBV5-6 combines with J gene TRBJ1-1; 10 bases fit TRBD1. The CDR3 runs to 17 residues. The junction had 17 bases not matched to a gene; V was cut back by 7 bases and J by 5 bases. CDR1 SGHDT and CDR2 YYEEEE come from the germline V gene. CDR3 nucleotides: TGTGCCAGCGGATTTTACCGGACAGGGGGGCTGGGGACTGAAGCTTTCTTT. Its protein product is CASGFYRTGGLGTEAFF.

This chain uses TRBV29-1 with TRBJ1-5, with D unresolved. V lost 4 bases, J lost 2 bases, and 12 bases lay in between. This CDR3 has 14 residues. Germline V lookup: CDR1 SQVTM, CDR2 ANQGSEA. CDR3 DNA: TGCAGCGTTGGTGCGGGTACGGGCAATCAGCCCCAGCATTTT. It codes for CSVGAGTGNQPQHF. Full variable domain (outside the CDR3, taken from reference TRBV29-1 and TRBJ1-5): SAVISQKPSRDICQRGTSLTIQCQVDSQVTMMFWYRQQPGQSLTLIATANQGSEATYESGFVIDKFPISRPNLTFSTLTVSNMSPEDSSIYLCSVGAGTGNQPQHFGDGTRLSIL.

This clone was recorded once. The chain has TRBV9 and TRBJ1-2; D is perhaps TRBD1 (5 bases). In germline, CDR1 is SGDLS, CDR2 YYNGEE. The CDR3 sequence is 13 residues long. The V end was cut by 2 bases, the J end by 4 bases, with 9 bases between. This chain's CDR3 is CASSVREGYGYTF. The CDR3 coding sequence is TGTGCCAGCAGCGTCAGGGAGGGCTATGGCTACACCTTC.

This clone showed up just a few times. The V and J genes are TRBV9 and TRBJ1-2; possibly TRBD1 for D (6 bases). Deletions cut 5 bases from V and 7 bases from J, with 12 bases between. The CDR3 extends over 12 amino acids. Germline CDR1 SGDLS, CDR2 YYNGEE. In DNA form, the CDR3 reads TGTGCCAGCAGGCAGGGGAGGGGTGGCTACACCTTC. This translates into CASRQGRGGYTF.

J is TRBJ2-7 and V is TRBV14, with D perhaps TRBD2 (5 bases). Germline V gene lookup returns CDR1 SGHDN and CDR2 FVKESK. The CDR3 spans 13 residues. V was cut by 1 base and J by 6 bases, with 10 bases left in between. In nucleotides, the CDR3 is TGTGCCAGCAGCCAAGTACCGGGGAGCGAGCAGTACTTC. This translates into CASSQVPGSEQYF.

A few counts support this clone. V is TRBV9 and J is TRBJ1-4; 11 bases map to TRBD1. Germline CDR1 is SGDLS and CDR2 is YYNGEE. The junction had 2 bases not matched to a gene; V was cut back by 4 bases and J by 3 bases. This CDR3 region has 15 residues. The CDR3 protein is CASSTGQGANEKLFF. In DNA form, the CDR3 reads TGTGCCAGCAGCACGGGACAGGGGGCTAATGAAAAACTGTTTTTT.

This clone was found once. This sequence joins TRBV5-4 and TRBJ1-1; 10 nucleotides agree with TRBD1. The CDR3 covers 16 residues. Losses at the gene ends were 0 bases for V and 3 bases for J; bases not matched to a gene: 5. Germline assignment: CDR1 SGHNT and CDR2 YYREEE (reference sequence). Here the CDR3 reads CASSLDGTGVDTEAFF. In DNA form, the CDR3 reads TGTGCCAGCAGCTTGGATGGGACAGGGGTGGACACTGAAGCTTTCTTT.

The chain joins TRBV29-1 to TRBJ1-6; 9 bases align to TRBD1. The CDR3 covers 13 residues. Trimming took 5 bases from V and 7 from J; bases not matched to a gene: 3. Germline V gene sequence: CDR1 SQVTM, CDR2 ANQGSEA. CDR3 nucleotides: TGCAGCGTTCAGGACAGGGGAAATTCACCCCTCCACTTT. It specifies CSVQDRGNSPLHF.

The J gene is TRBJ2-7, the V gene TRBV2; perhaps TRBD2 as D (5 bases). Germline CDR1 SNHLY, CDR2 FYNNEI. The CDR3 runs to 12 residues. Trimming removed 8 bases from V and 2 bases from J, with 10 bases in between. The CDR3 is CASDPGAYEQYF. The CDR3 DNA reads TGTGCCAGCGATCCCGGGGCCTACGAGCAGTACTTC.

V gene TRBV7-2 combines with J gene TRBJ1-2, with TRBD1 as a possible D gene (6 bases). The CDR3 loop spans 14 amino acids. Per germline, CDR1 SGHTA and CDR2 FQGNSA. V was shortened by 5 bases and J by 4 bases, with 14 bases between the two germline ends. CDR3 sequence reads: CASSEDSGGYGYTF. The CDR3, as DNA: TGTGCCAGCAGCGAGGACAGTGGGGGCTATGGCTACACCTTC.

The chain recombines TRBV11-2 with TRBJ2-7; TRBD2 matches 10 bases. Germline CDR1 is SGHAT and CDR2 is FQNNGV. The CDR3 length is 15 residues. Trimming at V came to 0 bases and at J to 3 bases, leaving 2 bases not matched to a gene. CDR3 bases: TGTGCCAGCAGCTTAGATGTAGCGGGAGGCTACGAGCAGTACTTC. Its translation: CASSLDVAGGYEQYF.

The J gene is TRBJ1-4, the V gene TRBV27, with 7 positions matching TRBD1. Germline V gene lookup returns CDR1 MNHEY and CDR2 SMNVEV (reference sequence). Trimming at V came to 3 bases and at J to 4 bases, leaving 2 bases not matched to a gene. The CDR3 runs to 14 residues. The CDR3 here is CASSFTGDNEKLFF. For the CDR3, the DNA is TGTGCCAGCAGTTTCACAGGGGATAATGAAAAACTGTTTTTT.

This sequence joins TRBV2 and TRBJ2-7; D not certain. V was shortened by 7 bases and J by 5 bases, with 12 bases between the two germline ends. CDR1 and CDR2 from the germline V gene are SNHLY and FYNNEI. This CDR3 spans 12 amino acids. This chain's CDR3 is CASKWADDEQYF. CDR3 in DNA: TGTGCCAGCAAGTGGGCTGATGACGAGCAGTACTTC. The variable domain in full, with the rest retrieved from reference TRBV2 and TRBJ2-7, is EPEVTQTPSHQVTQMGQEVILRCVPISNHLYFYWYRQILGQKVEFLVSFYNNEISEKSEIFDDQFSVERPDGSNFTLKIRSTKLEDSAMYFCASKWADDEQYFGPGTRLTVT.